The next 14 T cell receptor beta chains were all read from a single sample in a study of blood T cell repertoires in COVID-19. TCRdb's table, derived via immunoSEQ multiplex PCR, lists solely in-frame clones and lacks some. The repertoire holds 150,000 to 200,000 clones, 65% to 85% seen once, with 4.5% to 5.5% in the top ten. Specimen: peripheral blood. These receptors originate from a young woman with acute or convalescent COVID-19.

The chain has TRBV7-2 and TRBJ1-2, with D possibly TRBD1 on 6 matching bases. There are 15 residues in the CDR3. Deletions cut 0 bases from V and 2 bases from J, with 10 bases between. Germline V lookup: CDR1 SGHTA, CDR2 FQGNSA. DNA for the CDR3: TGTGCCAGCAGCTTAGCGGGGGGGCAAAACTATGGCTACACCTTC. Its translation is CASSLAGGQNYGYTF.

This clone appeared a few times. This rearrangement joins TRBV4-1 to TRBJ1-1; D remains ambiguous. Germline V gene sequence: CDR1 MGHRA, CDR2 YSYEKL. The germline V and J ends were trimmed by 0 bases and 7 bases, with 12 bases remaining between them. This CDR3 has 14 amino acids. The CDR3 DNA reads TGCGCCAGCAGCCAAGAGGCGGTTGCCAATGAAGCTTTCTTT. Its translation is CASSQEAVANEAFF.

This clone was observed a single time. V and J are TRBV15 and TRBJ1-2; the D is unclear. The ends were cut back, 1 base at V and 8 bases at J, with 14 bases in the middle. Germline V CDR1 and CDR2: LNHNV, YYDKDF (reference sequence). The CDR3 sequence is 14 residues long. The CDR3 region is CATSRGEADRGYTF. The CDR3 region has the DNA TGTGCCACCAGCAGAGGCGAGGCTGACCGGGGCTACACCTTC.

V and J are TRBV28 and TRBJ1-6, with 9 bases aligning to TRBD1. This CDR3 is built from 17 residues. Per the germline V gene, CDR1 is MDHEN and CDR2 is SYDVKM. With 5 bases clipped from V and 7 bases from J, the junction kept 12 bases outside the gene matches. The CDR3 region is CASSLEPGQGYNSPLHF. As DNA, the CDR3 is TGTGCCAGCAGTCTTGAACCGGGACAGGGATACAATTCACCCCTCCACTTT.

This chain connects TRBV28 to TRBJ1-5, with 7 bases identical to TRBD1. There are 14 residues in the CDR3. V lost 3 bases to trimming and J lost 6 bases; unmatched junction nucleotides: 5. Looked up from germline, CDR1 is MDHEN and CDR2 is SYDVKM. CDR3 DNA: TGTGCCAGCAGTTTGAGGGGGCCGGTTCAGCCCCAGCATTTT. Protein sequence: CASSLRGPVQPQHF.

The DNA of the CDR3 is TGTGCAGGATCCGGGAGCCGGGATTACAATGAGCAGTTCTTC. It codes for CAGSGSRDYNEQFF. This chain uses TRBV28 with TRBJ2-1, with D possibly being TRBD2 (6 bases). This CDR3 has 14 amino acids. Germline CDR1 and CDR2: MDHEN and SYDVKM.

This chain links TRBV27 with TRBJ2-5, with D possibly matching TRBD2 (6 bases). The germline V gene has CDR1 MNHEY and CDR2 SMNVEV (reference sequence). The CDR3 length is 14 residues. The germline V and J ends were trimmed by 4 bases and 5 bases, with 14 bases remaining between them. The CDR3 nucleotides read TGTGCCAGCAGTTGGGGACTTTCAAGTGAGACCCAGTACTTC. This encodes CASSWGLSSETQYF.

This clone came up once. The chain uses TRBV7-9 and TRBJ1-6; D perhaps matches TRBD1 (5 bases). Deletions cut 0 bases from V and 4 bases from J, with 16 bases between. The CDR3 length is 18 residues. Germline V gives CDR1 SEHNR, CDR2 FQNEAQ (reference sequence). CDR3 nucleotides: TGTGCCAGCAGCTTAGCGACTTTCGGACAAGATTATAATTCACCCCTCCACTTT. Translating gives CASSLATFGQDYNSPLHF.

The chain has TRBV7-2 and TRBJ1-1; D not certain. Germline V CDR1 and CDR2: SGHTA, FQGNSA. V lost 1 base and J lost 6, with 9 bases in between. The CDR3 has 13 amino acids. The CDR3 loop is CASSLGGEAEAFF. The CDR3 region has the DNA TGTGCCAGCAGCTTAGGTGGGGAGGCTGAAGCTTTCTTT.

The table lists this clone with a few counts. The V call is TRBV5-4, the J call TRBJ2-7; unclear D gene. Germline CDR1 and CDR2: SGHNT and YYREEE (reference sequence). With 0 bases removed from V and 3 bases from J, the gap between germline ends came to 10 bases. The CDR3 loop spans 14 amino acids. Here the CDR3 DNA reads TGTGCCAGCAGCTTGGGCCTCGCGAACTACGAGCAGTACTTC. Encoded protein: CASSLGLANYEQYF.

This chain uses TRBV28 with TRBJ1-4, with D uncertain. Germline lookup yields CDR1 MDHEN and CDR2 SYDVKM. V gave up 5 bases and J gave up 0 bases, with 19 bases separating them. CDR3 length equals 18 residues. In nucleotides, the CDR3 is TGTGCCAGCAGTCCCCCTGTTGCCAGCGTAACAACTAATGAAAAACTGTTTTTT. Amino acid sequence: CASSPPVASVTTNEKLFF.

This rearrangement joins TRBV13 to TRBJ1-1; D call uncertain. The CDR3 sequence is 13 residues long. With 0 bases removed from V and 3 bases from J, the gap between germline ends came to 5 bases. Germline values: CDR1 PRHDT, CDR2 FYEKMQ (reference sequence). CDR3: CASSLGQYTEAFF. CDR3 DNA sequence: TGTGCCAGCAGCTTAGGCCAGTACACTGAAGCTTTCTTT. The variable domain in full, completed from reference TRBV13 and TRBJ1-1, reads AAGVIQSPRHLIKEKRETATLKCYPIPRHDTVYWYQQGPGQDPQFLISFYEKMQSDKGSIPDRFSAQQFSDYHSELNMSSLELGDSALYFCASSLGQYTEAFFGQGTRLTVV.

This sequence joins TRBV30 and TRBJ1-6; TRBD1 aligns across 7 bases. CDR3 length: 15 residues. Trimming removed 3 bases from V and 10 bases from J; junction bases left unmatched: 12. CDR1 is GTSNPN and CDR2 is SVGIG in the germline V gene (reference sequence). CDR3 DNA: TGTGCCTGGAGGGACGGTGACAGGGTATGGTCACCCCTCCACTTT. It is translated as CAWRDGDRVWSPLHF.

This clone was recorded only once. This chain links TRBV27 with TRBJ1-2; no clear D. V was cut by 2 bases and J by 4 bases, with 14 bases left in between. Germline CDR1 is MNHEY and CDR2 is SMNVEV (reference sequence). The CDR3 loop spans 15 amino acids. CDR3 region: CASSLRGLGVYGYTF. The CDR3 DNA reads as TGTGCCAGCAGTTTAAGAGGACTCGGTGTCTATGGCTACACCTTC.